This T cell receptor beta chain came from a study of yellow fever vaccine responses in identical twins. This clonotype was seen only once. TCRdb reprocessed the RT-PCR reads via MiXCR and lists one record per CDR3 protein. The table lists over 900 distinct CDR3 sequences, roughly four fifths of them singletons. This CDR3 is 14 amino acids long. CDR1 is MDHEN and CDR2 is SYDVKM in the germline V gene. Between the trimmed V and J ends, which lost 3 bases and 3 bases, there was a span of 9 bases. The chain recombines TRBV28 with TRBJ2-1, with D tentatively TRBD2 (6 bases). The origin of this receptor is a female donor who received the yellow fever vaccine. Specimen: T cells from blood (PBMCs), unsorted or a sorted subset (not recorded which), collected before or after yellow fever vaccination (not recorded which). CDR3 protein: CASSFREYYNEQFF. In DNA, the CDR3 is TGTGCCAGCAGTTTCCGGGAGTACTACAATGAGCAGTTCTTC.